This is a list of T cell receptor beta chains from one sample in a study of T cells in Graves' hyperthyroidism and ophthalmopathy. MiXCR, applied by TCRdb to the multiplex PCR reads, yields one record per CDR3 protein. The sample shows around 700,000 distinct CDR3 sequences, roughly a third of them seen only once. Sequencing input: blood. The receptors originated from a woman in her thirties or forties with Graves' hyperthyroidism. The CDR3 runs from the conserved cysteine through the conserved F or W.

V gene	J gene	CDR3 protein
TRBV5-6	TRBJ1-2	CASSFKGNYGYTF
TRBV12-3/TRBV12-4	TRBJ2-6	CATRGQTF
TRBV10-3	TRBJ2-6	CASSEMPGQGGTGANVLTF
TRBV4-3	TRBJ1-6	CASSQVNGQPRSPLHF
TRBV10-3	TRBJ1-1	CAISEGQGARGTEAFF
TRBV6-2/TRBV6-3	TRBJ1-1	CASSYGTGDFEAFF
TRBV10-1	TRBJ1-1	CASSERRQMNTEAFF
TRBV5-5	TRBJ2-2	CASSFSSETGELFF
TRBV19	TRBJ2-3	CASSIGTSGDTQYF
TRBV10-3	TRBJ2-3	CAISDQGSDTQYF